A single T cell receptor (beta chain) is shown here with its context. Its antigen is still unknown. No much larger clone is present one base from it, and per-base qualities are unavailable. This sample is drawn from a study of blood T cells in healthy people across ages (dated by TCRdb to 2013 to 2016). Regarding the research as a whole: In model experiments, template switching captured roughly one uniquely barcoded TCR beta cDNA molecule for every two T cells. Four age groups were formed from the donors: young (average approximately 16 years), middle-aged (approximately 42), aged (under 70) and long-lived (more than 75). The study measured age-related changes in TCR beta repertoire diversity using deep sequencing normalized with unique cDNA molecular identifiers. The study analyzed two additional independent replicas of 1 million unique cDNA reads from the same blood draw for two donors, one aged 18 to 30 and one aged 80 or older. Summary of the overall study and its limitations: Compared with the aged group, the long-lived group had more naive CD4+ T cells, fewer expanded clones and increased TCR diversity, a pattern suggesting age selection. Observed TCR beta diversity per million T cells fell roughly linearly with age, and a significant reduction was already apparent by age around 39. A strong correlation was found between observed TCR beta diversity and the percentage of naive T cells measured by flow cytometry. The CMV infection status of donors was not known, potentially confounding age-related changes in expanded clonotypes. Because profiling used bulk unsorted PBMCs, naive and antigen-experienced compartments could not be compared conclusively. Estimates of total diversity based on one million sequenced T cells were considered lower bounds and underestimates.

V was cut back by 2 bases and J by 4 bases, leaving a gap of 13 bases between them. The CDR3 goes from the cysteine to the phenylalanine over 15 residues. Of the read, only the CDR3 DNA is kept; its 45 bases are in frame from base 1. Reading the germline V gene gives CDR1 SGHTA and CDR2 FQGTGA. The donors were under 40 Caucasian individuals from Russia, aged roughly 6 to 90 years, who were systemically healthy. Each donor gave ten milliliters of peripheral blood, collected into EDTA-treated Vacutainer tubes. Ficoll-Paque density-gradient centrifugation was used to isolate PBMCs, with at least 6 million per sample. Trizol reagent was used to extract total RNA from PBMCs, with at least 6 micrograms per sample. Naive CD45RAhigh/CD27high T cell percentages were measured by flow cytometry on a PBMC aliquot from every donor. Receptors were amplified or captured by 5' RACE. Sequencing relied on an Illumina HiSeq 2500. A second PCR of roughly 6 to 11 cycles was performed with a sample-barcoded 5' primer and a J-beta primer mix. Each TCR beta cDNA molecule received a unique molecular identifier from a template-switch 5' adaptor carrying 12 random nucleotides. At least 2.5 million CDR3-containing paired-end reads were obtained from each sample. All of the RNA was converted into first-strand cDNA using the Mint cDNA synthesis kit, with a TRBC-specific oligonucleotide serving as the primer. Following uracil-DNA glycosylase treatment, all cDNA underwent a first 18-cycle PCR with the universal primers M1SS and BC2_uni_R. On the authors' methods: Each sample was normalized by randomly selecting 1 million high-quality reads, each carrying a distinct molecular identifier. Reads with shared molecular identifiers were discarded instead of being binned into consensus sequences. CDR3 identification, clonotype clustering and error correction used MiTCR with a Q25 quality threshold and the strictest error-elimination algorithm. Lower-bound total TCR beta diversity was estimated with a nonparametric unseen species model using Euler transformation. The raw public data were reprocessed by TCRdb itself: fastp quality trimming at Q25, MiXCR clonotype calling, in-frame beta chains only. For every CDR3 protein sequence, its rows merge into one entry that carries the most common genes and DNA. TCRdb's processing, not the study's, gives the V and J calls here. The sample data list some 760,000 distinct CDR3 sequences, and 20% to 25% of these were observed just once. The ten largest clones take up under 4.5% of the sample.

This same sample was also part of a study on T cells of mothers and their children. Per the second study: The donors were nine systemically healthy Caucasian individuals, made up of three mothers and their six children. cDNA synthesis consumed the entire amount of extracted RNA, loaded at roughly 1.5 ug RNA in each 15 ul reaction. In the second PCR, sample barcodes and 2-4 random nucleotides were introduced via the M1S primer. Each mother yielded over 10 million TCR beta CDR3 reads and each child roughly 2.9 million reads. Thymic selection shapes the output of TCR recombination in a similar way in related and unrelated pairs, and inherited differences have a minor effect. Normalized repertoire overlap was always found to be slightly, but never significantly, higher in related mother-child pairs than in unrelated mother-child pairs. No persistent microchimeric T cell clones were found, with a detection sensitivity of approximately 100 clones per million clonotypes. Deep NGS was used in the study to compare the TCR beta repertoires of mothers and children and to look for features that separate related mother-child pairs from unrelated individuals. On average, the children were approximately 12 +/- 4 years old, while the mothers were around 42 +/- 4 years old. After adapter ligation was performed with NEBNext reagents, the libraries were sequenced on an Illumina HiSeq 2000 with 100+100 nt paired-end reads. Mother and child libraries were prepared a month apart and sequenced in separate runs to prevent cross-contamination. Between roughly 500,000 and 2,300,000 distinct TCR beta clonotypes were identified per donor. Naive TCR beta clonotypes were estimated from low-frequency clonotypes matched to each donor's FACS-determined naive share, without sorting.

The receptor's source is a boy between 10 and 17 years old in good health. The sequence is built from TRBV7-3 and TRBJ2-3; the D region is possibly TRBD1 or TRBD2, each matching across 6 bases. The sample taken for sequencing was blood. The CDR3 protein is CASSLAGAGPDTQYF. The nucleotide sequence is TGTGCCAGCAGCTTAGCAGGGGCGGGACCAGATACGCAGTATTTT.